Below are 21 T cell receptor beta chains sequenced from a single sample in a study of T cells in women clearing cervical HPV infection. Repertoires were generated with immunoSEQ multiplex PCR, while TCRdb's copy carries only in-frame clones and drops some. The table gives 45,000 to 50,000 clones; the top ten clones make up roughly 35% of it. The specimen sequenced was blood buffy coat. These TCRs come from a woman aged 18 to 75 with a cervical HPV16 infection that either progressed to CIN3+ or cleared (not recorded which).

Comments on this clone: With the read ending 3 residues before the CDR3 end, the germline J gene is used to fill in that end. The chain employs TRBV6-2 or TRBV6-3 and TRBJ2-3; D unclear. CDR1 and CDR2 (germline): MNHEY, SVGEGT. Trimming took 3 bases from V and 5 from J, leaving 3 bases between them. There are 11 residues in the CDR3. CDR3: CASSYKDTQYF. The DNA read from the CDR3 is TGTGCCAGCAGTTATAAAGATACG.

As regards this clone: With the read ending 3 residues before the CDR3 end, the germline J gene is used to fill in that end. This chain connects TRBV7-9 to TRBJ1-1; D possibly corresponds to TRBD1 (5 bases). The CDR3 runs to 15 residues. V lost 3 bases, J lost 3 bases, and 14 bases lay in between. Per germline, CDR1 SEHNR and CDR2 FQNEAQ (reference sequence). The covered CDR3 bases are TGTGCCAGCAGCTTTATATCCGGAGGGGACACTGAA. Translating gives CASSFISGGDTE. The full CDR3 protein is CASSFISGGDTEAFF.

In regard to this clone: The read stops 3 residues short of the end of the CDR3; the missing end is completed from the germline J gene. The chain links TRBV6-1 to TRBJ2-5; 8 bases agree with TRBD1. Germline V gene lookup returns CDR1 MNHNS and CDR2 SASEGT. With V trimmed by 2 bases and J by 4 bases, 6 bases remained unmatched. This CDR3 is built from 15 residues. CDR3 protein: CASSEQQGAGETQYF. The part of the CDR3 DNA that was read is TGTGCCAGCAGTGAACAGCAGGGGGCGGGAGAGACC.

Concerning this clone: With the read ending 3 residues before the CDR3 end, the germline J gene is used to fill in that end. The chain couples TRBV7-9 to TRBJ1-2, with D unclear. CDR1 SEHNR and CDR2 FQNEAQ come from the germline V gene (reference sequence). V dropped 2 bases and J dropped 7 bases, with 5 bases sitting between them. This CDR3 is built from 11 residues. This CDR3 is CASSLSAGYTF. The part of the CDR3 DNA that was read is TGTGCCAGCAGCTTAAGCGCTGGC.

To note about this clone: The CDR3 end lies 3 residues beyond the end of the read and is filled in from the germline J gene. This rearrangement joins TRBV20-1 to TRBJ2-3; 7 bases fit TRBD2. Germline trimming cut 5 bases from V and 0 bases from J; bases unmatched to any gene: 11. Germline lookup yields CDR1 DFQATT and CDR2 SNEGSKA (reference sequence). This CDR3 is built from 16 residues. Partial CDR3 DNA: TGCAGTGCTGCCCCCAGCTTTAGCGGGAGCACAGATACG. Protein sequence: CSAAPSFSGSTDT. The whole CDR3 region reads CSAAPSFSGSTDTQYF.

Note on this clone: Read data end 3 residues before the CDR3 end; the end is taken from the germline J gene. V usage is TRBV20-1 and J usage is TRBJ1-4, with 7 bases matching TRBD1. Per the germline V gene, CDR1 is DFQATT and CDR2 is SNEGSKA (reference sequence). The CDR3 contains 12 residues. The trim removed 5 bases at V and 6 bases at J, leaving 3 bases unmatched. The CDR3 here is CSADRVDEKLFF. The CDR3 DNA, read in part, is TGCAGTGCTGACAGGGTCGATGAAAAA.

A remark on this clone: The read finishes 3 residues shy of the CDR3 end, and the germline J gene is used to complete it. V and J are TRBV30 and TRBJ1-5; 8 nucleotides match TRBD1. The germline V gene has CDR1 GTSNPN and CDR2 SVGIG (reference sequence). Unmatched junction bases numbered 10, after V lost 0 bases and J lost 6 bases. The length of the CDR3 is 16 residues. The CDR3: CAWSVLTGDRSQPQHF. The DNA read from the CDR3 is TGTGCCTGGAGTGTACTGACAGGGGACAGGAGTCAGCCC. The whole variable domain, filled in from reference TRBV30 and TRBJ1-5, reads SQTIHQWPATLVQPVGSPLSLECTVEGTSNPNLYWYRQAAGRGLQLLFYSVGIGQISSEVPQNLSASRPQDRQFILSSKKLLLSDSGFYLCAWSVLTGDRSQPQHFGDGTRLSIL.

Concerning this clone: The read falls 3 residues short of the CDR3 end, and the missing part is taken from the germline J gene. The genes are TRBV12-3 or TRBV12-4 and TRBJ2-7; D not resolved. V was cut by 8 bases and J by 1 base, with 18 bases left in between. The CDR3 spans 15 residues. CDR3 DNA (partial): TGTGCCAGCTCTTACCTCTCACTGTTTTCCTACGAG. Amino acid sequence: CASSYLSLFSYE. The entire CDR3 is CASSYLSLFSYEQYF.

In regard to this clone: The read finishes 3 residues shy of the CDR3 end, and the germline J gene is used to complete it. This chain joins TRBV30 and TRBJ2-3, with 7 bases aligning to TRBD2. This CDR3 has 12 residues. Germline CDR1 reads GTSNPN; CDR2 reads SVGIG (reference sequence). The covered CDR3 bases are TGTGCCTTAGACCGGGGGAGGGAGACG. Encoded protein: CALDRGRET. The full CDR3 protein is CALDRGRETQYF.

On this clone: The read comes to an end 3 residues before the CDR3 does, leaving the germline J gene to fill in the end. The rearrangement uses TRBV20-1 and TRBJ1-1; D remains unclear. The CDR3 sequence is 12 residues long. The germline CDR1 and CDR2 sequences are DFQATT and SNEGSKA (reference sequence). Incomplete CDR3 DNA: TGCAGTGCTAGAGATCAATCTGTCGGG. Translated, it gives CSARDQSVG. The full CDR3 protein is CSARDQSVGAFF.

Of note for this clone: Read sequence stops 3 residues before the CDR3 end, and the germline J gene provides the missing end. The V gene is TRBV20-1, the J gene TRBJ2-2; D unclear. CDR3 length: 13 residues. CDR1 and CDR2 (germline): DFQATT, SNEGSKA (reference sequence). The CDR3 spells CSAPAGLNEKLFF. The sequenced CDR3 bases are TGCAGTGCTCCGGCAGGTCTTAATGAAAAG.

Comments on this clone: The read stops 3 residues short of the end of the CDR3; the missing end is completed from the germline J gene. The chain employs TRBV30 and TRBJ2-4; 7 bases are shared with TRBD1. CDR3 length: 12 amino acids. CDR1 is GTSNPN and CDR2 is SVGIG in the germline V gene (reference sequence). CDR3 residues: CAWSAQGPGQYF. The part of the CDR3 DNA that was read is TGTGCCTGGAGTGCACAGGGGCCTGGT.

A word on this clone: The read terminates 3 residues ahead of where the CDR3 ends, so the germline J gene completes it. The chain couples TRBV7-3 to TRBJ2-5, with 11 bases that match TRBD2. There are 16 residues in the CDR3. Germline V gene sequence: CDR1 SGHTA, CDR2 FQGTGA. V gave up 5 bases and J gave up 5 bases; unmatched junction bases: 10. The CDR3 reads CASSPLAGAGWETQYF. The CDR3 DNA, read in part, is TGTGCCAGCAGCCCACTAGCGGGGGCGGGGTGGGAGACC.

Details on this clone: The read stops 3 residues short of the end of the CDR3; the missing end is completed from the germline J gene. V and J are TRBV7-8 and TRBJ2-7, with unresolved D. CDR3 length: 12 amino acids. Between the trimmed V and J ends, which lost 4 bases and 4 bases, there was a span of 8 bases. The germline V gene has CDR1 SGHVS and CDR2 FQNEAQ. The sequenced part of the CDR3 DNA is TGTGCCAGCAGCTCTTTAGGGTACGAG. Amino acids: CASSSLGYE. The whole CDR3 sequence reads CASSSLGYEQYF.

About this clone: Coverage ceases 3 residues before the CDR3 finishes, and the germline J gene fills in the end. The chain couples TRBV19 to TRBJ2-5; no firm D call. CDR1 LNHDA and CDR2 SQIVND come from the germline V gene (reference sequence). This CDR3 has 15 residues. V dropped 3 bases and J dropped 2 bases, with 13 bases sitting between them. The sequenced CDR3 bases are TGTGCCAGTAGTATCAGTGTGCCTAGTCAAGAGACC. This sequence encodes CASSISVPSQET. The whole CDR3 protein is CASSISVPSQETQYF.

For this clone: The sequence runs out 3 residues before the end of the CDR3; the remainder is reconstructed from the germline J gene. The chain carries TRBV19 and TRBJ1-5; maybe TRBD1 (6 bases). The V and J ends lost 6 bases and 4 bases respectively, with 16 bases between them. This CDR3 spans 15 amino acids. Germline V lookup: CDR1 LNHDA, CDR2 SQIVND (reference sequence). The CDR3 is CASSPWTDENQPQHF. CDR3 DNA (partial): TGTGCCAGTAGCCCTTGGACAGACGAGAATCAGCCC. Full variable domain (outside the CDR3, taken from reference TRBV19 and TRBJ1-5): DGGITQSPKYLFRKEGQNVTLSCEQNLNHDAMYWYRQDPGQGLRLIYYSQIVNDFQKGDIAEGYSVSREKKESFPLTVTSAQKNPTAFYLCASSPWTDENQPQHFGDGTRLSIL.

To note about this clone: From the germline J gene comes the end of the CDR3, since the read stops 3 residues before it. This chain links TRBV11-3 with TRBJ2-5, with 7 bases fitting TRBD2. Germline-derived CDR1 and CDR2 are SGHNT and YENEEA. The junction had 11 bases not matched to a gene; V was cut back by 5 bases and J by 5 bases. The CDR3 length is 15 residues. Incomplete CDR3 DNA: TGTGCCAGCAGCCTAGGAGCGGGAATTCGGGAGACC. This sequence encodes CASSLGAGIRET. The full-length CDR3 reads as CASSLGAGIRETQYF. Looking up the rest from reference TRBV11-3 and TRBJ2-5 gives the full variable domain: EAGVVQSPRYKIIEKKQPVAFWCNPISGHNTLYWYLQNLGQGPELLIRYENEEAVDDSQLPKDRFSAERLKGVDSTLKIQPAELGDSAVYLCASSLGAGIRETQYFGPGTRLLVL.

The CDR3 sequence is CASSSPVTGYEQYF. The CDR3 DNA, read in part, is TGTGCCAGCAGCTCCCCGGTAACGGGCTACGAG. J is TRBJ2-7 and V is TRBV7-9; D is uncertain. The read ends 3 residues before the CDR3 terminus; that terminus is restored from the germline J gene. Germline lookup yields CDR1 SEHNR and CDR2 FQNEAQ (reference sequence). V shed 4 bases and J shed 3 bases, with 13 bases lying between them. This CDR3 is built from 14 residues.

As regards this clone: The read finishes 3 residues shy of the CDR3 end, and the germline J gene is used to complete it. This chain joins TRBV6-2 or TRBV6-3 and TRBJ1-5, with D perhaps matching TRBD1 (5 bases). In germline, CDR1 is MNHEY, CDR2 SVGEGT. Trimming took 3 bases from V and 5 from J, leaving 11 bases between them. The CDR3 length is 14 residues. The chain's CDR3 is CASSYGAVDQPQHF. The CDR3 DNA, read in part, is TGTGCCAGCAGTTATGGGGCGGTGGATCAGCCC.

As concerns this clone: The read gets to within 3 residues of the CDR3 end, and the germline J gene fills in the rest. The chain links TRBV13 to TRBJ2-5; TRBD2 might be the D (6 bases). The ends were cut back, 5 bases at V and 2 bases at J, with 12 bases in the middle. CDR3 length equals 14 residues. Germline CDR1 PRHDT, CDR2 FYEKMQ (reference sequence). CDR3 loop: CASSPSSEQETQYF. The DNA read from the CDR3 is TGTGCCAGCAGCCCATCTAGCGAACAAGAGACC.

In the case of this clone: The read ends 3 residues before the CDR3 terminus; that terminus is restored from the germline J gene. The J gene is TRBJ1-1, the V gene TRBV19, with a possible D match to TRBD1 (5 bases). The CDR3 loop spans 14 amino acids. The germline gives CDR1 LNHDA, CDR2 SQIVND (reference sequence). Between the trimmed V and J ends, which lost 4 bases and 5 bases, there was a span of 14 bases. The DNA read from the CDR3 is TGTGCCAGTAGTAACCGGGGGGATAGGACTGAA. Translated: CASSNRGDRTE. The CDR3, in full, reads CASSNRGDRTEAFF.